This T cell receptor (beta chain) was retrieved from a study of identical twins. Addition of a universal primer site occurred through template switching, and cDNA carried unique molecular identifiers. In TCRdb, the 5' RACE reads were re-called with MiXCR into one record per CDR3 protein. The data hold 120,000 to 150,000 distinct CDR3 sequences, with 3% to 4.5% observed a single time. Whole-study results and caveats: These conclusions were based on statistical analysis (cross-sectional, not following the same donors). Diverse VJ usage suggested most zero-insertion clonotypes were not invariant T cells.

Germline CDR1 SGHDN, CDR2 FVKESK. The CDR3 spans 13 residues. Deletions cut 4 bases from V and 5 bases from J, with 11 bases between. Comment on this clonotype: What it binds is not known.

The chain joins TRBV14 to TRBJ1-2; the D gene is possibly TRBD1 (6 bases). The sample taken for sequencing was memory T cells sorted from blood. This TCR was sampled from a man between 18 and 29 years old in good health. CDR3 bases: TGTGCCAGCAGCCCCGGGACACTTTATGGCTACACCTTC. Its translation: CASSPGTLYGYTF.